These T cell receptor beta chains were read from a single sample in a study of shared clonotypes between healthy human individuals. The data were produced by immunoSEQ multiplex PCR, yet TCRdb's version contains in-frame clones alone and is incomplete. The table has approximately 530,000 clones, about 96% seen once. Sequenced: naive CD4+ T cells sorted from blood. The receptors were sampled from a woman aged 30 to 39 in good health. CDR3s include the opening cysteine and the closing phenylalanine or tryptophan. D genes are given only for firm matches. The size entry is marked missing in some rows and otherwise reads once, few, many or a size class.

abundance,d_gene,j_gene,v_gene,CDR3nt,CDR3aa
.,TRBD2,TRBJ2-4,TRBV5-1,TGCGCCAGCAGCTTGGGCCTAGCGGGAGAGGACATTCAGTACTTC,CASSLGLAGEDIQYF
.,.,TRBJ2-7,TRBV5-1,TGCGCCAGCAGTTCGGACCGGTACGAGCAGTACTTC,CASSSDRYEQYF
.,TRBD1,TRBJ1-4,TRBV7-2,TGTGCCAGCAGCTCTTGGACAGGGGTTGGGGAAAAACTGTTTTTT,CASSSWTGVGEKLFF
.,.,TRBJ1-3,TRBV9,TGTGCCAGCAGCGCGTCCCAGGGAGGGGGAAACACCATATATTTT,CASSASQGGGNTIYF
.,TRBD2,TRBJ2-7,TRBV4-2,TGTGCCAGCAGACTAGCGGCCCGAAGCTCCTACGAGCAGTACTTC,CASRLAARSSYEQYF
.,.,TRBJ1-3,TRBV4-1,TGCGCCAGCAGCCAAGATGCGACGGCTGGAAACACCATATATTTT,CASSQDATAGNTIYF
few,.,TRBJ1-3,TRBV10-1,TGCGCCAGCAGTGAATCGGGACGTTATACCGGTGGAAACACCATATATTTT,CASSESGRYTGGNTIYF
once,TRBD1,TRBJ2-7,TRBV5-1,TGCGCCAGCAGCTTAAATCCGGGACAGTCCTACGAGCAGTACTTC,CASSLNPGQSYEQYF
.,TRBD2,TRBJ2-2,TRBV9,TGTGCCAGCAGCCCCCGGGGTAGCGGGAGTTCCGGGGAGCTGTTTTTT,CASSPRGSGSSGELFF
.,.,TRBJ1-2,TRBV2,TGTGCCAGCAGTGGAACTAACTATGGCTACACCTTC,CASSGTNYGYTF
.,TRBD2,TRBJ2-7,TRBV4-2,TGTGCCAGCAGCCTAGTTCCCGGGACTAGCAGCTACGAGCAGTACTTC,CASSLVPGTSSYEQYF
once,TRBD1,TRBJ2-7,TRBV5-1,TGCGCCAGCAGCCCAGGGGGCCCGAGCTCCTACGAGCAGTACTTC,CASSPGGPSSYEQYF
.,TRBD2,TRBJ2-7,TRBV28,TGTGCCAGCAGTTTCTCGGCGGGAGGTAACGAGCAGTACTTC,CASSFSAGGNEQYF
.,.,TRBJ2-3,TRBV28,TGTGCCAGCCTAGCAGGAAGCACAGATACGCAGTATTTT,CASLAGSTDTQYF
.,.,TRBJ2-7,TRBV18,TGTGCCAGCTCACCACGGCTCCAGGGCGGTCAGGGGGAGCAGTACTTC,CASSPRLQGGQGEQYF
.,.,TRBJ1-4,TRBV28,TGTGCCAGCAGTTTTGATGCGGGGGAAACTAATGAAAAACTGTTTTTT,CASSFDAGETNEKLFF
.,.,TRBJ2-1,TRBV6-7,TGTGCCAGCAGTTCTTGGGGGGAGAGGGGCTCCTACAATGAGCAGTTCTTC,CASSSWGERGSYNEQFF
.,.,TRBJ2-3,TRBV18,TGTGCCAGCTCGACCGGGACTGGGGCAGATACGCAGTATTTT,CASSTGTGADTQYF
.,TRBD2,TRBJ2-5,TRBV27,TGTGCCAGCAGTAACAGCCGGGAGGGGTTTGAGACCCAGTACTTC,CASSNSREGFETQYF
.,TRBD1,TRBJ1-2,TRBV28,TGTGCCAGCAGCCCGGGACAGCTAAACTATGGCTACACCTTC,CASSPGQLNYGYTF
.,.,TRBJ1-3,TRBV7-9,TGTGCCAGCAGCTTGGGTCTCTCTGGAAACACCATATATTTT,CASSLGLSGNTIYF
.,.,TRBJ2-7,TRBV23-1,TGCGCCAGCAGTCGAGACAGTACCTACGAGCAGTACTTC,CASSRDSTYEQYF
.,.,TRBJ2-6,TRBV18,TGTGCCAGCTCACGATCTAGGCCCACTCTGGGGTCGGCCAACGTCCTGACTTTC,CASSRSRPTLGSANVLTF
.,.,TRBJ1-2,TRBV5-4,TGTGCCAGCAGCCTGGCCAAGAGGGAAGGCTACACCTTC,CASSLAKREGYTF
.,TRBD2,TRBJ2-2,TRBV6-1,TGTGCCAGCAGTGAATCGGGGGGGCTGAACACCGGGGAGCTGTTTTTT,CASSESGGLNTGELFF
.,.,TRBJ1-2,TRBV6-1,TGTGCCAGCAGTGGAGAGGCCGTCACGGGACTCCTAACTTATGGCTACACCTTC,CASSGEAVTGLLTYGYTF
few,TRBD1,TRBJ2-7,TRBV28,TGTGCCATCTCGACAGGGACAACCTACGAGCAGTACTTC,CAISTGTTYEQYF
.,.,TRBJ2-3,TRBV11-2,TGTGCCAGCAGCTTAGATCCCAATACGCAGTATTTT,CASSLDPNTQYF
.,TRBD2,TRBJ2-2,TRBV9,TGTGCCAGCAGCGTAGGGGGACTAGCGGGAACCACCGGGGAGCTGTTTTTT,CASSVGGLAGTTGELFF
.,.,TRBJ2-2,TRBV19,TGTGCCAGTAGTATAGATCTTTGGCTAGTCGGCACCGGGGAGCTGTTTTTT,CASSIDLWLVGTGELFF
.,TRBD2,TRBJ2-5,TRBV6-1,TGTGCCAGCAGTGAAGGCGTACTAGCGTGGAACCCACAGGAGACCCAGTACTTC,CASSEGVLAWNPQETQYF
.,.,TRBJ2-1,TRBV2,TGTGCCAGCAGTGGCATGAGTGAGCAGTTCTTC,CASSGMSEQFF
.,TRBD1,TRBJ1-2,TRBV5-6,TGTGCCAGCAGCTTACAGGGGGCGGGTGGCTACACCTTC,CASSLQGAGGYTF
.,TRBD2,TRBJ2-7,TRBV28,TGTGCCAGCAGCCCCGGGACTAGCGGGAGAAAAGAGCAGTACTTC,CASSPGTSGRKEQYF
once,TRBD2,TRBJ2-7,TRBV19,TGTGCCAGTAGTGAGGGACTAGAAGGCTCCGAGCAGTACTTC,CASSEGLEGSEQYF
.,.,TRBJ2-3,TRBV4-1,TGCGCCAGCAGCCAGACCTTAGCAGATACGCAGTATTTT,CASSQTLADTQYF
.,.,TRBJ2-7,TRBV29-1,TGCAGCGTCTCCGGGAGATTAACCTACGAGCAGTACTTC,CSVSGRLTYEQYF
.,TRBD1,TRBJ1-2,TRBV6-5,TGTGCCAGCAGTTACCGCCCGGACAGGGGGCATGGCTACACCTTC,CASSYRPDRGHGYTF
.,.,TRBJ1-3,TRBV7-2,TGTGCCAGCAGCTTAGGACTCCGAGGCTCTGGAAACACCATATATTTT,CASSLGLRGSGNTIYF
.,TRBD1,TRBJ2-3,TRBV6-5,TGTGCCAGCAGTTACTCGCGGGACAGGGACTTCGATACGCAGTATTTT,CASSYSRDRDFDTQYF
.,.,TRBJ2-1,TRBV11-2,TGTGCCAGCAGCTTAACGGTAGGGCCCCATGAGCAGTTCTTC,CASSLTVGPHEQFF
.,TRBD2,TRBJ2-3,TRBV15,TGTGCCACCAGCAGACCCCTAGCGGGAGAGACAGATACGCAGTATTTT,CATSRPLAGETDTQYF
once,TRBD1,TRBJ1-2,TRBV29-1,TGCAGCGTATACACCGACAGGGCACTGGGTGGCTACACCTTC,CSVYTDRALGGYTF
.,.,TRBJ2-1,TRBV5-4,TGTGCCAGCAGCCAAACATCCGGGACCTTTAATGAGCAGTTCTTC,CASSQTSGTFNEQFF
.,.,TRBJ1-4,TRBV5-1,TGCGCCAGCGGCATTGGATCCACGGCTAATGAAAAACTGTTTTTT,CASGIGSTANEKLFF
.,TRBD1,TRBJ1-5,TRBV19,TGTGCCAGTAGCATCGACAGGGCCCTCTATCAGCCCCAGCATTTT,CASSIDRALYQPQHF